One sample yielded the 24 T cell receptor beta chains listed below, sequenced in a study of blood T cell repertoires in COVID-19. TCRdb's copy holds only in-frame clones and misses some; the assay was immunoSEQ multiplex PCR. This table has approximately 250,000 clones, roughly 90% appearing once. The sequenced sample was PBMCs or T cells enriched from blood (not recorded which). All receptors derive from a man aged 40-49 years who had been exposed to COVID-19.

This chain connects TRBV28 to TRBJ2-3; the match to TRBD1 covers 10 bases. The CDR3 has 16 amino acids. Germline lookup yields CDR1 MDHEN and CDR2 SYDVKM. The V gene end was trimmed by 3 bases and the J gene end by 0 bases; junction bases not matched to a gene: 3. CDR3 sequence (DNA): TGTGCCAGCAGTTTTTGGGACAGGGGAAGCACAGATACGCAGTATTTT. Its translation: CASSFWDRGSTDTQYF.

This clone was detected many times. The V gene is TRBV6-1, the J gene TRBJ2-5; D might be TRBD2 (6 bases). Germline V gene sequence: CDR1 MNHNS, CDR2 SASEGT. The V end was cut by 1 base, the J end by 0 bases, with 12 bases between. The CDR3 runs to 16 residues. Here the CDR3 DNA reads TGTGCCAGCAGTGAAGTCGCGGGGTTTTACCAAGAGACCCAGTACTTC. This codes for CASSEVAGFYQETQYF.

Worth noting for this clone: This specimen includes other DNA sequences encoding the same CDR3. The rearrangement uses TRBV24-1 and TRBJ2-7; D is unresolved. The germline V gene encodes CDR1 KGHDR and CDR2 SFDVKD. V lost 2 bases to trimming and J lost 4 bases, with 2 bases between them. The CDR3 is 11 residues long. The CDR3 region is CATSDSYEQYF. In DNA, the CDR3 is TGTGCCACCAGTGATTCTTACGAGCAGTACTTC.

The V gene is TRBV4-1, the J gene TRBJ1-6; D not certain. Trimming removed 0 bases at V and 5 bases at J, with 17 bases between. This CDR3 is 18 amino acids long. Per the germline V gene, CDR1 is MGHRA and CDR2 is YSYEKL. The CDR3 spells CASSQDLTAGINNSPLHF. CDR3 sequence (DNA): TGCGCCAGCAGCCAAGATTTAACCGCGGGCATAAATAATTCACCCCTCCACTTT.

The chain joins TRBV5-4 to TRBJ1-1; D may be TRBD1 (6 bases). Deletions cut 0 bases from V and 1 base from J, with 13 bases between. CDR1 and CDR2 from the germline V gene are SGHNT and YYREEE (reference sequence). This CDR3 comprises 16 residues. CDR3 DNA sequence: TGTGCCAGCAGCTTGGAACAGGGTGTAGCGAACACTGAAGCTTTCTTT. Protein product: CASSLEQGVANTEAFF.

This chain joins TRBV12-5 and TRBJ2-5; a weak D match, TRBD2 (6 bases). Trimming left V 6 bases short and J 5 bases short, with 19 bases between. Germline assignment: CDR1 LGHNT and CDR2 FRNRAP. The CDR3 sequence is 15 residues long. Here the CDR3 reads CASGWDSLFVETQYF. The CDR3 DNA is TGTGCTAGTGGCTGGGACTCCCTTTTCGTTGAGACCCAGTACTTC. Drawing the rest from reference TRBV12-5 and TRBJ2-5, the complete variable domain is DARVTQTPRHKVTEMGQEVTMRCQPILGHNTVFWYRQTMMQGLELLAYFRNRAPLDDSGMPKDRFSAEMPDATLATLKIQPSEPRDSAVYFCASGWDSLFVETQYFGPGTRLLVL.

V usage is TRBV5-4 and J usage is TRBJ2-7, with 10 bases lining up with TRBD1. Germline V gives CDR1 SGHNT, CDR2 YYREEE (reference sequence). V dropped 4 bases and J dropped 3; count of bases not matched to a gene: 10. This CDR3 is built from 16 residues. In DNA form, the CDR3 reads TGTGCCAGCAGCGGAATCGGGACAGGGGTCGACTACGAGCAGTACTTC. This codes for CASSGIGTGVDYEQYF.

The V and J genes are TRBV5-1 and TRBJ2-7; D possibly corresponds to TRBD1 (5 bases). Trimming cost V 2 bases and J 6 bases, with 6 bases left between them. Germline V lookup: CDR1 SGHRS, CDR2 YFSETQ. The CDR3 totals 11 residues. CDR3 amino acids: CASSLGAEQYF. The DNA of the CDR3 is TGCGCCAGCAGCTTAGGGGCCGAGCAGTACTTC.

Only one count was recorded for this clone. The chain carries TRBV10-2 and TRBJ2-7, with 16 bases matching TRBD2. Germline-derived CDR1 and CDR2 are WSHSY and SAAADI. V shed 7 bases and J 3 bases; nucleotides not matched to a gene: 12. The CDR3 runs 18 residues. CDR3 amino acids: CASISSGTSGRELYEQYF. The CDR3 DNA reads TGCGCCAGCATTTCATCCGGGACTAGCGGGAGGGAACTCTACGAGCAGTACTTC.

This clone was observed a single time. V and J are TRBV10-3 and TRBJ2-1, with TRBD2 matching 12 bases. Germline V gene sequence: CDR1 ENHRY, CDR2 SYGVKD. The CDR3 totals 14 residues. Trimming took 4 bases from V and 9 from J; bases not matched to a gene: 4. The CDR3 loop reads CAISGLAGVGEQFF. The CDR3, as DNA: TGTGCCATCAGTGGACTAGCGGGAGTGGGTGAGCAGTTCTTC.

V usage is TRBV27 and J usage is TRBJ1-1; 7 nucleotides match TRBD1. Germline V gene data show CDR1 as MNHEY and CDR2 as SMNVEV (reference sequence). With 0 bases clipped from V and 1 base from J, the junction kept 2 bases outside the gene matches. The length of the CDR3 is 15 residues. The CDR3 coding sequence is TGTGCCAGCAGTTTATCTCCAGGGGGGAACACTGAAGCTTTCTTT. As protein: CASSLSPGGNTEAFF.

The CDR3 is CASSTPTGKPTVHNSPLHF. The CDR3 DNA reads as TGTGCCAGTAGTACACCGACAGGAAAGCCCACCGTTCATAATTCACCCCTCCACTTT. V gene TRBV19 combines with J gene TRBJ1-6, with D possibly TRBD1 on 6 matching bases. The CDR3 has 19 residues. The germline V gene encodes CDR1 LNHDA and CDR2 SQIVND (reference sequence). Trimming took 4 bases from V and 5 from J, leaving 24 bases between them.

V usage is TRBV7-2 and J usage is TRBJ1-1; no definite D call. In germline, CDR1 is SGHTA, CDR2 FQGNSA. The CDR3 totals 14 residues. The germline V and J ends were trimmed by 6 bases and 6 bases, with 17 bases remaining between them. DNA for the CDR3: TGTGCCAGCAGGTCCCTTGATACAATTCCTGAAGCTTTCTTT. Translating gives CASRSLDTIPEAFF.

The chain carries TRBV5-1 and TRBJ1-2; possibly TRBD1 for D (6 bases). The germline V gene encodes CDR1 SGHRS and CDR2 YFSETQ. V gave up 5 bases and J gave up 3 bases, with 17 bases separating them. This CDR3 comprises 15 residues. CDR3 protein: CASSVGDTRDYGYTF. CDR3 sequence (DNA): TGCGCCAGCAGTGTTGGGGACACTAGGGACTATGGCTACACCTTC.

The gene calls are TRBV28 and TRBJ2-4; perhaps TRBD1 as D (6 bases). Germline V CDR1 and CDR2: MDHEN, SYDVKM. This CDR3 spans 15 amino acids. Trimming removed 5 bases at V and 3 bases at J, with 14 bases between. This CDR3 reads CASSQSGVVKNIQYF. In nucleotides, the CDR3 is TGTGCCAGCAGTCAATCAGGGGTTGTCAAAAACATTCAGTACTTC.

The table lists this clone with a few counts. This chain uses TRBV5-5 with TRBJ2-5, with D maybe TRBD1 (6 bases). Between the trimmed V and J ends, which lost 1 base and 3 bases, there was a span of 7 bases. CDR1 is SGHKS and CDR2 is YYEKEE in the germline V gene (reference sequence). This CDR3 has 13 amino acids. The CDR3 nucleotides are TGTGCCAGCAGCTTGCCAGGGGAAGAGACCCAGTACTTC. This gives the protein CASSLPGEETQYF.

The chain employs TRBV9 and TRBJ2-7; 7 bases are shared with TRBD2. Trimming at V came to 0 bases and at J to 5 bases, leaving 8 bases not matched to a gene. CDR3 size: 15 residues. The germline V gene encodes CDR1 SGDLS and CDR2 YYNGEE. The CDR3 DNA follows: TGTGCCAGCAGCGTAGGGGGAGCGGGGTTGGACGAGCAGTACTTC. Translation: CASSVGGAGLDEQYF. Drawing the rest from reference TRBV9 and TRBJ2-7, the complete variable domain is DSGVTQTPKHLITATGQRVTLRCSPRSGDLSVYWYQQSLDQGLQFLIQYYNGEERAKGNILERFSAQQFPDLHSELNLSSLELGDSALYFCASSVGGAGLDEQYFGPGTRLTVT.

The chain recombines TRBV10-3 with TRBJ2-2; D perhaps matches TRBD1 (6 bases). The V gene lost 6 bases and the J gene lost 4 bases, with 12 bases spanning the gap. Germline V gene data show CDR1 as ENHRY and CDR2 as SYGVKD. The CDR3 is 14 amino acids. The CDR3 reads CAISPGHRTGELFF. The CDR3 DNA reads as TGTGCCATCAGCCCGGGACACCGCACCGGGGAGCTGTTTTTT.

Only one count was recorded for this clone. The chain carries TRBV9 and TRBJ2-5; D uncertain. The CDR3 consists of 16 residues. V was cut by 4 bases and J by 2 bases, with 18 bases left in between. CDR1 is SGDLS and CDR2 is YYNGEE in the germline V gene. The CDR3 spells CASSPSGRFGQETQYF. The CDR3 DNA follows: TGTGCCAGCAGCCCCTCTGGCAGATTCGGGCAAGAGACCCAGTACTTC.

This sequence joins TRBV4-1 and TRBJ2-7; a weak D match, TRBD2 (6 bases). Germline-derived CDR1 and CDR2 are MGHRA and YSYEKL. The CDR3 runs to 13 residues. Trimming removed 4 bases at V and 2 bases at J, with 9 bases between. Here the CDR3 DNA reads TGCGCCAGCAGCCTGACTAGTGCCTACGAGCAGTACTTC. It yields the protein CASSLTSAYEQYF.

This sequence joins TRBV7-9 and TRBJ1-2; weak D call: TRBD1 (6 bases). Germline V gene sequence: CDR1 SEHNR, CDR2 FQNEAQ (reference sequence). Trimming took 2 bases from V and 2 from J, leaving 12 bases between them. The CDR3 has 15 amino acids. CDR3: CASSLYRESNYGYTF. The CDR3 DNA reads as TGTGCCAGCAGCTTATACAGGGAGTCGAACTATGGCTACACCTTC.

The chain employs TRBV18 and TRBJ2-3; the match to TRBD1 covers 11 bases. The J segment lost 10 bases and the V segment lost 2 bases, leaving 8 bases of the junction unmatched. There are 15 residues in the CDR3. CDR1 is KGHSH and CDR2 is LQKENI in the germline V gene. DNA of the CDR3: TGTGCCAGCTCACCATCTCGGACAGGGGGCGGCGCGCAGTATTTT. It specifies CASSPSRTGGGAQYF.

The gene calls are TRBV5-6 and TRBJ2-5; D is perhaps TRBD1 (5 bases). The CDR3 runs 14 residues. Trimming stripped 1 base from V and 2 bases from J, with 9 bases between. Germline V lookup: CDR1 SGHDT, CDR2 YYEEEE. The DNA of the CDR3 is TGTGCCAGCAGCTTGTTAGACAGTCAAGAGACCCAGTACTTC. Amino acid sequence: CASSLLDSQETQYF. Full variable domain (remainder filled in from reference TRBV5-6 and TRBJ2-5): DAGVTQSPTHLIKTRGQQVTLRCSPKSGHDTVSWYQQALGQGPQFIFQYYEEEERQRGNFPDRFSGHQFPNYSSELNVNALLLGDSALYLCASSLLDSQETQYFGPGTRLLVL.

The chain combines TRBV7-2 with TRBJ2-5; no firm D call. With 3 bases removed from V and 9 bases from J, the gap between germline ends came to 8 bases. Germline CDR1 reads SGHTA; CDR2 reads FQGNSA. The CDR3 totals 11 residues. As DNA, the CDR3 is TGTGCCAGCAGCTTTTCGGGTTCCCAGTACTTC. Its protein is CASSFSGSQYF.